This passage covers 18 T cell receptor beta chains from one sample sequenced in a study of shared clonotypes between healthy human individuals. Here immunoSEQ multiplex PCR was the method, and the copy in TCRdb shows in-frame clones only, minus some. The sample holds more than 400,000 clones, about 96% seen once. Sample: naive CD4+ T cells sorted from blood. Specified subset: CD45RA+ positively selected. These receptors all come from a woman in her twenties or thirties in good health.

The chain combines TRBV5-4 with TRBJ2-3; 8 bases are a match to TRBD2. Per the germline V gene, CDR1 is SGHNT and CDR2 is YYREEE (reference sequence). The V and J ends lost 4 bases and 3 bases, in that order; junction bases with no gene match: 13. The CDR3 is made up of 17 amino acids. The chain's CDR3 is CASSPGLGLGGTDTQYF. Here the CDR3 DNA reads TGTGCCAGCAGCCCCGGGCTGGGACTAGGGGGAACAGATACGCAGTATTTT.

The chain has TRBV18 and TRBJ2-7; D gene uncertain. Trimming shortened V by 4 bases and J by 4 bases, and 14 bases separated the two germline ends. The CDR3 contains 14 residues. Per the germline V gene, CDR1 is KGHSH and CDR2 is LQKENI. In nucleotides, the CDR3 is TGTGCCAGCTCACAACTCGCTCAAAGGTACGAGCAGTACTTC. Encoded protein: CASSQLAQRYEQYF.

The chain couples TRBV25-1 to TRBJ1-2; the D gene is possibly TRBD1 (5 bases). CDR3 length equals 14 residues. In germline, CDR1 is MGHDK, CDR2 SYGVNS. Trimming took 2 bases from V and 6 from J, leaving 13 bases between them. CDR3 in amino acids: CASSEQGYTDGYTF. CDR3 nucleotide sequence: TGTGCCAGCAGTGAACAGGGCTACACCGATGGCTACACCTTC.

This rearrangement joins TRBV25-1 to TRBJ2-2, with a weak D call TRBD1 (5 bases). The CDR3 loop spans 14 amino acids. CDR1 is MGHDK and CDR2 is SYGVNS in the germline V gene. The V end was cut by 2 bases, the J end by 6 bases, with 10 bases between. The CDR3 spells CASSEQGPPGELFF. The DNA for the CDR3 is TGTGCCAGCAGTGAACAGGGCCCCCCCGGGGAGCTGTTTTTT.

This rearrangement joins TRBV5-1 to TRBJ2-7, with a weak D call TRBD2 (5 bases). The CDR3 is 14 residues long. Germline V gene data show CDR1 as SGHRS and CDR2 as YFSETQ. Between the trimmed V and J ends, which lost 0 bases and 5 bases, there was a span of 12 bases. Here the CDR3 DNA reads TGCGCCAGCAGCTTGGGCCGGGGTACCGACGAGCAGTACTTC. This encodes CASSLGRGTDEQYF. The full variable domain, with the rest looked up from reference TRBV5-1 and TRBJ2-7, is KAGVTQTPRYLIKTRGQQVTLSCSPISGHRSVSWYQQTPGQGLQFLFEYFSETQRNKGNFPGRFSGRQFSNSRSEMNVSTLELGDSALYLCASSLGRGTDEQYFGPGTRLTVT.

V gene TRBV19 combines with J gene TRBJ2-1; a possible D gene is TRBD1 (6 bases). V lost 3 bases to trimming and J lost 8 bases, with 23 bases between them. Germline CDR1 is LNHDA and CDR2 is SQIVND (reference sequence). The length of the CDR3 is 17 residues. CDR3 DNA: TGTGCCAGTAGTATGACTCACAGGGTCAGTCGAGCGCATGAGCAGTTCTTC. This sequence encodes CASSMTHRVSRAHEQFF.

This clone was found once. This chain uses TRBV7-9 with TRBJ1-5; no definite D call. This CDR3 contains 16 residues. Trimming left V 1 base short and J 0 bases short, with 10 bases between. CDR1 is SEHNR and CDR2 is FQNEAQ in the germline V gene (reference sequence). CDR3 sequence (DNA): TGTGCCAGCAGCTTAGTAGCCGGCCATAGCAATCAGCCCCAGCATTTT. As protein: CASSLVAGHSNQPQHF. The whole variable domain, filled in from reference TRBV7-9 and TRBJ1-5, reads DTGVSQNPRHKITKRGQNVTFRCDPISEHNRLYWYRQTLGQGPEFLTYFQNEAQLEKSRLLSDRFSAERPKGSFSTLEIQRTEQGDSAMYLCASSLVAGHSNQPQHFGDGTRLSIL.

The chain uses TRBV28 and TRBJ1-1, with D perhaps TRBD1 (6 bases). Germline CDR1 and CDR2: MDHEN and SYDVKM. Trimming took 4 bases from V and 7 from J, leaving 10 bases between them. This CDR3 region has 12 residues. The CDR3, as DNA: TGTGCCAGCAGTTCTCAGGGGCTTGAAGCTTTCTTT. Translating gives CASSSQGLEAFF.

The rearrangement joins TRBV18 to TRBJ2-1; 9 nucleotides line up with TRBD2. CDR1 KGHSH and CDR2 LQKENI come from the germline V gene. There are 16 residues in the CDR3. V was clipped by 3 bases and J by 3 bases; unmatched bases: 6. The CDR3 region has the DNA TGTGCCAGCTCACCCGCCTTGACTAGCGGCTACAATGAGCAGTTCTTC. Protein: CASSPALTSGYNEQFF.

V usage is TRBV6-1 and J usage is TRBJ2-7; 8 nucleotides align to TRBD2. In germline, CDR1 is MNHNS, CDR2 SASEGT. V dropped 3 bases and J dropped 6; count of bases not matched to a gene: 13. The CDR3 covers 16 residues. Here the CDR3 DNA reads TGTGCCAGCAGTGACCCCGGTGGTAGCGGGATCGCCGAGCAGTACTTC. Its translation: CASSDPGGSGIAEQYF.

The sample holds one count of this clone. The genes are TRBV11-2 and TRBJ2-7; D could derive from TRBD1 or TRBD2 (5 bases each). The CDR3 has 14 amino acids. Per germline, CDR1 SGHAT and CDR2 FQNNGV. V was cut by 3 bases and J by 9 bases, with 18 bases left in between. The CDR3 DNA sequence: TGTGCCAGCAGCTTTCGGGGCAGCCCAAGGGGGCAGTACTTC. Its translation: CASSFRGSPRGQYF.

The V and J genes are TRBV6-1 and TRBJ2-7; 7 positions match TRBD1. The CDR3 is 13 amino acids. J was trimmed by 6 bases and V by 4 bases; bases with no gene match: 6. CDR1 MNHNS and CDR2 SASEGT come from the germline V gene. CDR3 sequence (DNA): TGTGCCAGCAGTGTGGGCAGGGGGACCGAGCAGTACTTC. Its translation: CASSVGRGTEQYF.

The chain couples TRBV21-1 to TRBJ1-1. TRBV21-1 is classified as a pseudogene. CDR3 size: 14 residues. Here the CDR3 DNA reads TGTGCCAGCAGCACGATTGTATTTGGCACTGAAGCTTTCTTT. This sequence encodes CASSTIVFGTEAFF.

Only a few counts were recorded for this clone. The gene calls are TRBV7-9 and TRBJ1-1, with D perhaps matching TRBD1 (5 bases). V lost 6 bases and J 10 bases, leaving 15 bases between the germline ends. The CDR3 loop spans 12 amino acids. Per the germline V gene, CDR1 is SEHNR and CDR2 is FQNEAQ (reference sequence). In DNA, the CDR3 is TGTGCCAGCAGGAAGACAGAGGCCTCAGCTTTCTTT. Amino acids: CASRKTEASAFF.

The V and J genes are TRBV5-6 and TRBJ2-2; 9 bases align to TRBD1. The V gene's germline CDR1 is SGHDT and CDR2 YYEEEE. With V trimmed by 4 bases and J by 5 bases, 15 bases remained unmatched. The CDR3 is 18 amino acids. CDR3 nucleotides: TGTGCCAGCAGCCCGGAGGGAGCGGGACAGGGTTCTACCGGGGAGCTGTTTTTT. Encoded protein: CASSPEGAGQGSTGELFF.

V is TRBV11-2 and J is TRBJ2-1, with 7 nucleotides matching TRBD1. Losses at the gene ends were 4 bases for V and 6 bases for J; bases not matched to a gene: 9. The CDR3 runs 15 residues. CDR1 is SGHAT, CDR2 FQNNGV, per germline. CDR3 nucleotide sequence: TGTGCCAGCAGCTCGCGAAAAAACAGGGGCAATGAGCAGTTCTTC. Protein sequence: CASSSRKNRGNEQFF. The whole variable domain, remainder taken from reference TRBV11-2 and TRBJ2-1, is EAGVAQSPRYKIIEKRQSVAFWCNPISGHATLYWYQQILGQGPKLLIQFQNNGVVDDSQLPKDRFSAERLKGVDSTLKIQPAKLEDSAVYLCASSSRKNRGNEQFFGPGTRLTVL.

The rearrangement joins TRBV6-5 to TRBJ1-3; D is uncertain. V lost 7 bases, J lost 3 bases, and 10 bases lay in between. The CDR3 sequence is 13 residues long. The germline V gene has CDR1 MNHEY and CDR2 SVGAGI. CDR3 residues: CASTPFGGNTIYF. The CDR3 DNA follows: TGTGCCAGCACGCCCTTCGGTGGAAACACCATATATTTT.

The V and J genes are TRBV5-7 and TRBJ1-2; no clear D gene. TRBV5-7 is known as an ORF, though its function is uncertain. With 2 bases removed from V and 4 bases from J, the gap between germline ends came to 9 bases. CDR3 length: 13 residues. DNA of the CDR3: TGTGCCAGCAGCTTAACACCTGGCTATGGCTACACCTTC. This encodes CASSLTPGYGYTF.